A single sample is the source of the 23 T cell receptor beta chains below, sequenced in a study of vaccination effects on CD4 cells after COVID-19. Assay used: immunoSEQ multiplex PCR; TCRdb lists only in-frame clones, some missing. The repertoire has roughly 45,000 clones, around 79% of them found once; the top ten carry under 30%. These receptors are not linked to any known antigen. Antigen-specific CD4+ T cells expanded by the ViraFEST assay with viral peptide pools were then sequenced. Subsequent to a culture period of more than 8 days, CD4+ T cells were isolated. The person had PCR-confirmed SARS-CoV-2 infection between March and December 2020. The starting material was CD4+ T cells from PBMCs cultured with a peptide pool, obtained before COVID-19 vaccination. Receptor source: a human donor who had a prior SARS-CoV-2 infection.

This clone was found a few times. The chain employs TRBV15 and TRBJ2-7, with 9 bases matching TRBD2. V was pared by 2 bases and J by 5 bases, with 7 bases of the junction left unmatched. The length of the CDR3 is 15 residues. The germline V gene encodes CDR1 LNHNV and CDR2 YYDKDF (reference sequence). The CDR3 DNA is TGTGCCACCAGCAGAACAGGGCGGGAGGGAAACGAGCAGTACTTC. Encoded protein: CATSRTGREGNEQYF.

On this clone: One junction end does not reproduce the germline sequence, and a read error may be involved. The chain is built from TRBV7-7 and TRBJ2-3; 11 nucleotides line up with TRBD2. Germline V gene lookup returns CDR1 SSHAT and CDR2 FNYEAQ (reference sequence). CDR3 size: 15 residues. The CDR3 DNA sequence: TGTGCTAGCAGCAGACTAGCGGGGAGTGGGGATACGCAGTATTTT. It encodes CASSRLAGSGDTQYF. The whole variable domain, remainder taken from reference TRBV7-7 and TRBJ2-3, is GAGVSQSPRYKVTKRGQDVTLRCDPISSHATLYWYQQALGQGPEFLTYFNYEAQPDKSGLPSDRFSAERPEGSISTLTIQRTEQRDSAMYRCASSRLAGSGDTQYFGPGTRLTVL.

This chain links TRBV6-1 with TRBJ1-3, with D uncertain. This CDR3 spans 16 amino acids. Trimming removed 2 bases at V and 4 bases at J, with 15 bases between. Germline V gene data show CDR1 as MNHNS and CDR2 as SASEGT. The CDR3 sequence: CASSESRAFSGNTIYF. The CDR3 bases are TGTGCCAGCAGTGAATCCCGGGCCTTCTCCGGAAACACCATATATTTT.

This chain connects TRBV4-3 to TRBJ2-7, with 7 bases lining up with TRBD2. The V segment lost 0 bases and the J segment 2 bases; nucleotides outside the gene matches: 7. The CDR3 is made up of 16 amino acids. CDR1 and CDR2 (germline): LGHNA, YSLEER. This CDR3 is CASSQDRAGGTYEQYF. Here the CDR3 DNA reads TGCGCCAGCAGCCAAGATAGGGCCGGGGGGACCTACGAGCAGTACTTC.

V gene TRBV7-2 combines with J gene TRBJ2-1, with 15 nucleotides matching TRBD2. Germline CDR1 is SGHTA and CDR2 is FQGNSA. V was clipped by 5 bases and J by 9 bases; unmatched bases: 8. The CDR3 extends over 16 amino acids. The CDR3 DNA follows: TGTGCCAGCAGCGCACGGACTAGCGGGAGGGCCCGTGAGCAGTTCTTC. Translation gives CASSARTSGRAREQFF.

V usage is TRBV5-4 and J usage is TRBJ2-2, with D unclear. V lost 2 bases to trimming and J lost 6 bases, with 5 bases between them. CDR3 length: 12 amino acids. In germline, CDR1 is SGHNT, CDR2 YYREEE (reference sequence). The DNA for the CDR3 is TGTGCCAGCAGCTTTTTGGCCGGGGAGCTGTTTTTT. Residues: CASSFLAGELFF.

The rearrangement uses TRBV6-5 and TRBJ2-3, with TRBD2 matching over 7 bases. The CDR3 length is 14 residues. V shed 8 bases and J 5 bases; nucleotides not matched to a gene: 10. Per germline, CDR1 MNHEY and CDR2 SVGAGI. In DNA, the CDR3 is TGTGCCAGCCTAACCGCACGCGGGAGAGATACGCAGTATTTT. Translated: CASLTARGRDTQYF.

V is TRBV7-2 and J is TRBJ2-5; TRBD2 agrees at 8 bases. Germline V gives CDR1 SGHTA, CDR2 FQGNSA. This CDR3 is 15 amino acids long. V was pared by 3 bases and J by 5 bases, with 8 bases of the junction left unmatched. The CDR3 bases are TGTGCCAGCAGCTTCGGACTAGCACCAGGGGAGACCCAGTACTTC. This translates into CASSFGLAPGETQYF.

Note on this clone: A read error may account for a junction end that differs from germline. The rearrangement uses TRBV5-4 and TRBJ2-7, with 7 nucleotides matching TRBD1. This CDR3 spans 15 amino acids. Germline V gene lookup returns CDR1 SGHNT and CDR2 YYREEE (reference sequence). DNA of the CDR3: TGTGCCAGCAGCTCCGGGACAGCTGCCCGCACAAGGCCCAATTTC. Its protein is CASSSGTAARTRPNF.

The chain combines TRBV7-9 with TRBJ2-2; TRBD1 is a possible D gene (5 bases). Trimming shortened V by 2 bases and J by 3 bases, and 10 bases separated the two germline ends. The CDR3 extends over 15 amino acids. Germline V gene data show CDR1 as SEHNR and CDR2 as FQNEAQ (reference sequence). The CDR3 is CASSLPGFDTGELFF. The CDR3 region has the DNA TGTGCCAGCAGCTTACCAGGGTTTGACACCGGGGAGCTGTTTTTT. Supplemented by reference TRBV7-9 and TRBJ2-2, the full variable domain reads DTGVSQNPRHKITKRGQNVTFRCDPISEHNRLYWYRQTLGQGPEFLTYFQNEAQLEKSRLLSDRFSAERPKGSFSTLEIQRTEQGDSAMYLCASSLPGFDTGELFFGEGSRLTVL.

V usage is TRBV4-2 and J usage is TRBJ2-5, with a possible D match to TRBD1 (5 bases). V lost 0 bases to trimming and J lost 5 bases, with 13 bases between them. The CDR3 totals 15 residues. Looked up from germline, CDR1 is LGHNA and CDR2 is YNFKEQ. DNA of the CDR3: TGTGCCAGCAGCCAAGATACCAGGGCCGGGGAGACCCAGTACTTC. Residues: CASSQDTRAGETQYF.

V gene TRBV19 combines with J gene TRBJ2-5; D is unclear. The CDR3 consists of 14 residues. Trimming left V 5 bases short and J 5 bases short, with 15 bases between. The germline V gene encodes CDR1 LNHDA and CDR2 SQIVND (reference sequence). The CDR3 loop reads CASSLGGPLETQYF. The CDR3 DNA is TGTGCCAGTAGTTTGGGCGGACCCTTGGAGACCCAGTACTTC.

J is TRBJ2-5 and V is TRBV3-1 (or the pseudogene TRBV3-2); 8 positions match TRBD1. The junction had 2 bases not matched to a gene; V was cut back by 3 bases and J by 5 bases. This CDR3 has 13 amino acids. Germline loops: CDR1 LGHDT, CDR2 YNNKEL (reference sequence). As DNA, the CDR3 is TGTGCCAGCAGCCATGGGGACAGGGAGACCCAGTACTTC. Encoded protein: CASSHGDRETQYF.

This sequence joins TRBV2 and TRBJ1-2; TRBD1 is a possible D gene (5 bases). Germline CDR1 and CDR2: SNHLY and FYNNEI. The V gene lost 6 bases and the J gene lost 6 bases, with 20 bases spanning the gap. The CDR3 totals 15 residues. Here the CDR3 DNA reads TGTGCCAGCAGCCGTGGGGGAAGAGGGACGGATGGCTACACCTTC. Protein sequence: CASSRGGRGTDGYTF. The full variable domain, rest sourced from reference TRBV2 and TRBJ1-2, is EPEVTQTPSHQVTQMGQEVILRCVPISNHLYFYWYRQILGQKVEFLVSFYNNEISEKSEIFDDQFSVERPDGSNFTLKIRSTKLEDSAMYFCASSRGGRGTDGYTFGSGTRLTVV.

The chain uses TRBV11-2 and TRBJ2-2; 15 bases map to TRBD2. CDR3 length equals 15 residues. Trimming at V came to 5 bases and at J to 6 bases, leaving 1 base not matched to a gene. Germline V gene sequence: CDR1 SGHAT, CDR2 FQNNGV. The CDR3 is CASSRTSGRAGELFF. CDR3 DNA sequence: TGTGCCAGCAGCCGGACTAGCGGGAGGGCCGGGGAGCTGTTTTTT.

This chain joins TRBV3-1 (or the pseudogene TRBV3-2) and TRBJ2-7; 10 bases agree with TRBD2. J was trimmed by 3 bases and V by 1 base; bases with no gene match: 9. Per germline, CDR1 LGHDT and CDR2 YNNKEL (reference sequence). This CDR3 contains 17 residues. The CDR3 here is CASSQGALAGSYYEQYF. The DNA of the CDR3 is TGTGCCAGCAGCCAAGGGGCACTAGCGGGATCTTACTACGAGCAGTACTTC.

The CDR3 region is CASSGKTGAGNTIYF. CDR3 DNA sequence: TGTGCCAGCAGCGGGAAAACAGGGGCTGGAAACACCATATATTTT. The rearrangement joins TRBV5-6 to TRBJ1-3; TRBD1 agrees at 7 bases. Germline values: CDR1 SGHDT, CDR2 YYEEEE. The CDR3 sequence is 15 residues long. Unmatched junction bases numbered 6, after V lost 4 bases and J lost 2 bases.

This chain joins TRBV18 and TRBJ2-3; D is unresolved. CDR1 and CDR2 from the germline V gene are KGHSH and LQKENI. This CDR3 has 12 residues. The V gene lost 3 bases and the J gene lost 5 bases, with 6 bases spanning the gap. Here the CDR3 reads CASSPTLDTQYF. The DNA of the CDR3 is TGTGCCAGCTCACCCACTTTAGATACGCAGTATTTT.

CDR3 region: CASSSPRGSGSYNEQFF. CDR3 bases: TGTGCCAGCAGTTCCCCTCGCGGGAGCGGGTCCTACAATGAGCAGTTCTTC. V is TRBV6-2 or TRBV6-3 and J is TRBJ2-1; 7 bases are a match to TRBD2. Unmatched junction bases numbered 10, after V lost 4 bases and J lost 1 base. The CDR3 consists of 17 residues. The germline V gene encodes CDR1 MNHEY and CDR2 SVGEGT.

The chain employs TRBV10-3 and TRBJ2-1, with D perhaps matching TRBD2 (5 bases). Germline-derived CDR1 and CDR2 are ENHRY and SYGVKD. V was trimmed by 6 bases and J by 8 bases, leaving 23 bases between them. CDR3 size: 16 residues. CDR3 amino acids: CAIRSGKGSFGHEQFF. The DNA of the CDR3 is TGTGCCATCAGAAGCGGAAAAGGATCCTTTGGACATGAGCAGTTCTTC.

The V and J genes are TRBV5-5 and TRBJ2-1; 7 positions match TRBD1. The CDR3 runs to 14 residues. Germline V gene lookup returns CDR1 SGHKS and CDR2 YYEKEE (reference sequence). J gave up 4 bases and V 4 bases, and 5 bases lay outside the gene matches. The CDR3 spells CASSRRQGYNEQFF. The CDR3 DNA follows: TGTGCCAGCAGCCGCCGACAGGGTTACAATGAGCAGTTCTTC.

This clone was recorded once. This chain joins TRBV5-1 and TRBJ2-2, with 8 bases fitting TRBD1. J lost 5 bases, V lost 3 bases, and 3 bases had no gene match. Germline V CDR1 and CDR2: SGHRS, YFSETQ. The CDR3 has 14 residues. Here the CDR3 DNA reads TGCGCCAGCAGCTCCCGGACAGGGACCGGGGAGCTGTTTTTT. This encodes CASSSRTGTGELFF. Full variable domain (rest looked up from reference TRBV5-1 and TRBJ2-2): KAGVTQTPRYLIKTRGQQVTLSCSPISGHRSVSWYQQTPGQGLQFLFEYFSETQRNKGNFPGRFSGRQFSNSRSEMNVSTLELGDSALYLCASSSRTGTGELFFGEGSRLTVL.

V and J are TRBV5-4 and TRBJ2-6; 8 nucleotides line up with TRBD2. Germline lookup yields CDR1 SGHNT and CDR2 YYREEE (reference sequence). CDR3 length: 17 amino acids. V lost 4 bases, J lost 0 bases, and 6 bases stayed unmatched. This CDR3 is CASSDGAGGSGANVLTF. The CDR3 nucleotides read TGTGCCAGCAGCGATGGGGCGGGGGGCTCTGGGGCCAACGTCCTGACTTTC.